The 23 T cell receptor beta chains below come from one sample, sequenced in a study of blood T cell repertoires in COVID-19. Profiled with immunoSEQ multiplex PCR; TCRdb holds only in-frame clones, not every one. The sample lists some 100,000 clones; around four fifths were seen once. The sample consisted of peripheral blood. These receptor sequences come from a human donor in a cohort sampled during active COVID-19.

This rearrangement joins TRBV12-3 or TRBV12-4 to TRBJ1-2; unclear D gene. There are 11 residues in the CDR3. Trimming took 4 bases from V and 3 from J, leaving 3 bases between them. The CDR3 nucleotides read TGTGCCAGCAGTTCTTACTATGGCTACACCTTC. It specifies CASSSYYGYTF.

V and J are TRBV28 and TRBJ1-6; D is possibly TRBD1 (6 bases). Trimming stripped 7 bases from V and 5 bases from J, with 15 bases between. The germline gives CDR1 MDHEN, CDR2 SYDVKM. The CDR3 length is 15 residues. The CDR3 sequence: CASTRDIGDNSPLHF. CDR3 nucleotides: TGTGCCAGCACCAGGGACATCGGAGATAATTCACCCCTCCACTTT. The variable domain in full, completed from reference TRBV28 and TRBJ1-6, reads DVKVTQSSRYLVKRTGEKVFLECVQDMDHENMFWYRQDPGLGLRLIYFSYDVKMKEKGDIPEGYSVSREKKERFSLILESASTNQTSMYLCASTRDIGDNSPLHFGNGTRLTVT.

The CDR3 spells CASSLTGGRGYTF. The CDR3, as DNA: TGTGCCAGCAGCCTGACAGGGGGCAGAGGCTACACCTTC. This rearrangement joins TRBV5-4 to TRBJ1-2; 10 bases are a match to TRBD1. The CDR3 covers 13 residues. V gave up 4 bases and J gave up 8 bases; unmatched junction bases: 5. Germline V gene sequence: CDR1 SGHNT, CDR2 YYREEE (reference sequence).

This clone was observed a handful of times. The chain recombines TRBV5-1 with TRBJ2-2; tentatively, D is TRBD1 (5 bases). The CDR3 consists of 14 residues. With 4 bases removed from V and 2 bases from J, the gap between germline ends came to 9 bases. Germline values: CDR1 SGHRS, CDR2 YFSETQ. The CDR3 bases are TGCGCCAGCAGCGATCAGGGAAACACCGGGGAGCTGTTTTTT. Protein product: CASSDQGNTGELFF.

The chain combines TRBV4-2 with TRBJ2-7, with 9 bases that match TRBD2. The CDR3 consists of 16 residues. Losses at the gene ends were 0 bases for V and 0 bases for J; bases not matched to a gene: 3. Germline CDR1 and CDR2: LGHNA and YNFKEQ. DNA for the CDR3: TGTGCCAGCAGCCAAGATGCGGGGGGGCCCTCCTACGAGCAGTACTTC. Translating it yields CASSQDAGGPSYEQYF.

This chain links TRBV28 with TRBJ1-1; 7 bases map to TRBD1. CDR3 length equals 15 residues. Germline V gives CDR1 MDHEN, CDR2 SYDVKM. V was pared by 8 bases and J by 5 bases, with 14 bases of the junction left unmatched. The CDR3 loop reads CASEKDRALRTEAFF. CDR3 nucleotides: TGTGCCAGCGAAAAAGACAGGGCGTTGAGGACTGAAGCTTTCTTT.

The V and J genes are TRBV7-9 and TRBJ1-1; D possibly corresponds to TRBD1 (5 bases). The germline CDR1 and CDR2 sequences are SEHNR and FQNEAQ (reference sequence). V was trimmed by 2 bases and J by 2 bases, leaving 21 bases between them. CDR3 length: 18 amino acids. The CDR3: CASSLQDTSLGPNTEAFF. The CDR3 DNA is TGTGCCAGCAGCTTACAGGACACCTCCTTGGGCCCAAACACTGAAGCTTTCTTT.

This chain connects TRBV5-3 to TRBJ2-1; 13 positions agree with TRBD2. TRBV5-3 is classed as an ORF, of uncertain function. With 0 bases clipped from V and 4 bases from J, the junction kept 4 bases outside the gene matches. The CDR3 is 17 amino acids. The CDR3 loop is CARSLALAGGPYNEQFF. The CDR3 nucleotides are TGTGCCAGAAGCTTGGCACTAGCGGGGGGGCCGTACAATGAGCAGTTCTTC.

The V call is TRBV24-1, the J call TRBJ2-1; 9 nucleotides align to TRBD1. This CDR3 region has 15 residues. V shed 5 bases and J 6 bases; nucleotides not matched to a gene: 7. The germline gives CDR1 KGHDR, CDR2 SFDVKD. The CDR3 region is CATSVRGQGRNEQFF. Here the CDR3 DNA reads TGTGCCACCAGTGTGCGGGGACAGGGTCGCAATGAGCAGTTCTTC.

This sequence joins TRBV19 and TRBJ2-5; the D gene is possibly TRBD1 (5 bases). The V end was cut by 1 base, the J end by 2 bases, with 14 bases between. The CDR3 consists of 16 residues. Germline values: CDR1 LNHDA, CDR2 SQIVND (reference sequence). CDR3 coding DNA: TGTGCCAGTAGTATAGGGTTCCGGCAGGGACAAGAGACCCAGTACTTC. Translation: CASSIGFRQGQETQYF.

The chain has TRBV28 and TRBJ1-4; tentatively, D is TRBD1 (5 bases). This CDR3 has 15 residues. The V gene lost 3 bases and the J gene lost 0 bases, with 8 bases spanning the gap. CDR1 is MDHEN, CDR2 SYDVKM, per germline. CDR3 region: CASSLGGATNEKLFF. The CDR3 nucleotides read TGTGCCAGCAGTTTGGGAGGGGCAACTAATGAAAAACTGTTTTTT.

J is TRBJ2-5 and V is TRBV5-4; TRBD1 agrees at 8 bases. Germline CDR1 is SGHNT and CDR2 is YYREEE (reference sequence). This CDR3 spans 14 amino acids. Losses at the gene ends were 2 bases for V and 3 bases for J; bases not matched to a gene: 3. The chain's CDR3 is CASSFPDREETQYF. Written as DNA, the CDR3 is TGTGCCAGCAGCTTCCCGGACAGGGAAGAGACCCAGTACTTC. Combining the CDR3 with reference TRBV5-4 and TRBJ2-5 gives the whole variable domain ETGVTQSPTHLIKTRGQQVTLRCSSQSGHNTVSWYQQALGQGPQFIFQYYREEENGRGNFPPRFSGLQFPNYSSELNVNALELDDSALYLCASSFPDREETQYFGPGTRLLVL.

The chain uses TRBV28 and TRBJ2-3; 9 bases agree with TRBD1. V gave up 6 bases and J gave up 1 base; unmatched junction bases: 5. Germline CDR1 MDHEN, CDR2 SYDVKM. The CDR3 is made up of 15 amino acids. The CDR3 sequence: CASSDRGRGTDTQYF. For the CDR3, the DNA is TGTGCCAGCAGCGACAGGGGGAGGGGCACAGATACGCAGTATTTT.

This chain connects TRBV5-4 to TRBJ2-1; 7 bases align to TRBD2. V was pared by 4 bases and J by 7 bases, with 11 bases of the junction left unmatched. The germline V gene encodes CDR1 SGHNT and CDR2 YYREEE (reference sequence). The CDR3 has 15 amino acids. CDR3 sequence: CASSTRRDYSNEQFF. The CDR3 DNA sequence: TGTGCCAGCAGCACCCGTAGGGACTATTCAAATGAGCAGTTCTTC. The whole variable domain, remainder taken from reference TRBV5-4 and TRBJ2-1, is ETGVTQSPTHLIKTRGQQVTLRCSSQSGHNTVSWYQQALGQGPQFIFQYYREEENGRGNFPPRFSGLQFPNYSSELNVNALELDDSALYLCASSTRRDYSNEQFFGPGTRLTVL.

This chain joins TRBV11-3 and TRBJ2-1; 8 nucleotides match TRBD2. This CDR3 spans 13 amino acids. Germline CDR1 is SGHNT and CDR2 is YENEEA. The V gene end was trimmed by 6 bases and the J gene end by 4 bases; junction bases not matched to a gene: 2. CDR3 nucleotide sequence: TGTGCCAGCAGTTCGGGGGGGTACAATGAGCAGTTCTTC. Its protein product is CASSSGGYNEQFF.

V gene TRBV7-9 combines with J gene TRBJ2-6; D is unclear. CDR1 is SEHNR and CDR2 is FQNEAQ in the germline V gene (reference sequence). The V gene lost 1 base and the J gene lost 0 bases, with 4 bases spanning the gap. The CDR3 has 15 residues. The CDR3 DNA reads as TGTGCCAGCAGCTTAGGAGGCTCTGGGGCCAACGTCCTGACTTTC. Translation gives CASSLGGSGANVLTF. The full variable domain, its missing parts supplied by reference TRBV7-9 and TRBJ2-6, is DTGVSQNPRHKITKRGQNVTFRCDPISEHNRLYWYRQTLGQGPEFLTYFQNEAQLEKSRLLSDRFSAERPKGSFSTLEIQRTEQGDSAMYLCASSLGGSGANVLTFGAGSRLTVL.

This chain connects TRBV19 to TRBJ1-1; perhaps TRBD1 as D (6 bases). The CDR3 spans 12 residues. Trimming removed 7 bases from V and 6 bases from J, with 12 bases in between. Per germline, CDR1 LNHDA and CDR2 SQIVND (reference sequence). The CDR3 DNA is TGTGCCAGTATCGGGGGGCATGCTGAAGCTTTCTTT. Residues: CASIGGHAEAFF.

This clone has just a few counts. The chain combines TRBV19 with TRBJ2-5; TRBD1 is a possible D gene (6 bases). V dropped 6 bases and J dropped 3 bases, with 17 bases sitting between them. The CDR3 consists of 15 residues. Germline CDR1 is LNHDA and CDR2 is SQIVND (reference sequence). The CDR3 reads CASSATGYREETQYF. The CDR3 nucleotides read TGTGCCAGTAGCGCAACAGGGTATAGAGAAGAGACCCAGTACTTC.

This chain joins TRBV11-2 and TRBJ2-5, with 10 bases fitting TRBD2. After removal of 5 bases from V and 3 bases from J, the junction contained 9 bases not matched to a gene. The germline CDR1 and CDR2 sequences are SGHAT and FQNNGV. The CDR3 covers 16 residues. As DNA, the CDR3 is TGTGCCAGCAGCGCATCGGAACTAGCGGGGAAAGAGACCCAGTACTTC. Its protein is CASSASELAGKETQYF. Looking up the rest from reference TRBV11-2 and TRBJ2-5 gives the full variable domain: EAGVAQSPRYKIIEKRQSVAFWCNPISGHATLYWYQQILGQGPKLLIQFQNNGVVDDSQLPKDRFSAERLKGVDSTLKIQPAKLEDSAVYLCASSASELAGKETQYFGPGTRLLVL.

CDR3 region: CASSRGPAGGPTNEQFF. The CDR3 bases are TGTGCCAGCAGCCGCGGACCAGCGGGAGGGCCCACCAATGAGCAGTTCTTC. The J gene is TRBJ2-1, the V gene TRBV27, with 10 bases aligning to TRBD2. After removal of 6 bases from V and 6 bases from J, the junction contained 14 bases not matched to a gene. Per the germline V gene, CDR1 is MNHEY and CDR2 is SMNVEV (reference sequence). The CDR3 runs to 17 residues.

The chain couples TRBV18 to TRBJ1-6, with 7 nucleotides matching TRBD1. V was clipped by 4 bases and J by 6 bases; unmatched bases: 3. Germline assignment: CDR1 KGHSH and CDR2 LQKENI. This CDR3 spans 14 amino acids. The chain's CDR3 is CASSQGAGNSPLHF. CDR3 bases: TGTGCCAGCTCACAGGGGGCGGGTAATTCACCCCTCCACTTT.

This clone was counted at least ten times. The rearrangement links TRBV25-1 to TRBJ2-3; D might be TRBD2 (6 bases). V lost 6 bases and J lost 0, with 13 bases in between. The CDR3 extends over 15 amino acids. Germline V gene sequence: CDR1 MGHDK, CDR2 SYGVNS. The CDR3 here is CASRGTGGSTDTQYF. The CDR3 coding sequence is TGTGCCAGCAGGGGGACTGGCGGGAGCACAGATACGCAGTATTTT.

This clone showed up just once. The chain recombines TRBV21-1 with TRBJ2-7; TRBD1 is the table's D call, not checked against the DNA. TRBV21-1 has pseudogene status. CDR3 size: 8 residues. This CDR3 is CATVEQYF. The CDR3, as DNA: TGTGCCACAGTCGAGCAGTACTTC.